A selection of T cell receptor beta chains follows, all from one sample in a study of shared clonotypes between healthy human individuals. Using immunoSEQ multiplex PCR, the repertoire was profiled, and TCRdb retains in-frame clones only, with some absent. The sample consists of millions of clones, about 94% of them appearing once. Sequenced: naive CD8+ T cells sorted from blood. These TCRs come from a man between 18 and 35 years old in good health. Both conserved end residues are part of each CDR3. The order of the fields is D gene, clone size, J gene, V gene, CDR3 protein, CDR3 DNA. A D gene is named only where the DNA matches it firmly. Rows give clone size only sometimes, using once, few, many, or a class for an expanded clone.

D: NA; size: once; J: TRBJ1-1; V: TRBV11-2; CDR3: CASSLAEGNTEAFF; DNA: TGTGCCAGCAGCTTAGCTGAGGGGAACACTGAAGCTTTCTTT
D: NA; size: NA; J: TRBJ1-3; V: TRBV6-5; CDR3: CASRTGALDTIYF; DNA: TGTGCCAGCAGAACGGGGGCCTTAGACACCATATATTTT
D: NA; size: NA; J: TRBJ1-6; V: TRBV5-4; CDR3: CASSIQANSPLHF; DNA: TGTGCCAGCAGTATCCAAGCAAATTCACCCCTCCACTTT
D: TRBD2; size: NA; J: TRBJ2-5; V: TRBV7-4; CDR3: CASSPRASGRTQETQYF; DNA: TGTGCCAGCAGCCCCCGGGCCAGCGGGAGAACCCAAGAGACCCAGTACTTC
D: NA; size: NA; J: TRBJ1-5; V: TRBV27; CDR3: CASSFIGEGNQPQHF; DNA: TGTGCCAGCAGTTTTATAGGGGAGGGCAATCAGCCCCAGCATTTT
D: TRBD1; size: NA; J: TRBJ2-2; V: TRBV6-1; CDR3: CASSGPDRGPLWELFF; DNA: TGTGCCAGCAGTGGCCCGGACAGGGGTCCTTTATGGGAGCTGTTTTTT
D: TRBD1; size: NA; J: TRBJ1-5; V: TRBV4-2; CDR3: CASSQDQGTGGQPQHF; DNA: TGTGCCAGCAGCCAAGATCAGGGGACAGGGGGTCAGCCCCAGCATTTT
D: TRBD1; size: once; J: TRBJ2-7; V: TRBV30; CDR3: CAWSGVLGQDLYEQYF; DNA: TGTGCCTGGAGTGGGGTTTTAGGACAGGACTTGTACGAGCAGTACTTC
D: NA; size: NA; J: TRBJ2-7; V: TRBV5-1; CDR3: CASSSTHSYEQYF; DNA: TGCGCCAGCAGCTCGACTCATTCCTACGAGCAGTACTTC
D: NA; size: once; J: TRBJ2-1; V: TRBV4-3; CDR3: CASSQDSGPPANEQFF; DNA: TGCGCCAGCAGCCAAGATTCGGGACCCCCAGCCAATGAGCAGTTCTTC
D: NA; size: NA; J: TRBJ2-2; V: TRBV6-5; CDR3: CASSYSIGELFF; DNA: TGTGCCAGCAGTTACTCAATCGGAGAGCTGTTTTTT